This T cell receptor (beta chain) stems from a study of T cell responses to AZD1222 COVID-19 vaccine. The table came from immunoSEQ multiplex PCR; TCRdb's copy has only in-frame clones and leaves some out. The table has over 100,000 clones, 90% seen once. The CDR3 consists of 13 residues. V lost 0 bases to trimming and J lost 7 bases, with 9 bases between them. In germline, CDR1 is KGHDR, CDR2 SFDVKD. Findings of the study overall: Breadth and depth of Spike-specific TCRs rose after two AZD1222 doses.

With respect to this clone: Its cognate antigen is unknown.

Sequencing used peripheral blood, obtained on day 0 of AZD1222 vaccination. This sequence originates from an adult in good health. The rearrangement links TRBV24-1 to TRBJ2-7; tentatively, D is TRBD2 (5 bases). The CDR3 DNA follows: TGTGCCACCAGTGATTTGCGGAGAGGGGAGCAGTACTTC. Amino acid sequence: CATSDLRRGEQYF.